The T cell receptor beta chain under discussion was sequenced for a study of T cells in localized non-small cell lung cancer. The study, taken as a whole, reports: Measurement of T cell clonality placed uninvolved adjacent lung highest, above the level in tumor. Paired adjacent lung recovered a median approximately 57 of the top 100 tumor clones. Investigators sequenced only a single tumor region, leaving heterogeneity possible.

This clone showed up just a few times. No antigen is known for it. Libraries were prepared by immunoSEQ multiplex PCR; TCRdb keeps only in-frame clonotypes and omits some of them. The sample contains 60,000 to 85,000 clones, about 86% of which appear only once. The CDR3 is 14 residues long. The V gene lost 5 bases and the J gene lost 8 bases, with 16 bases spanning the gap. Germline lookup yields CDR1 SEHNR and CDR2 FQNEAQ (reference sequence). The source is a male donor older than 55 with stage III squamous cell lung carcinoma. The V gene is TRBV7-9, the J gene TRBJ2-4; D may be TRBD1 (5 bases). The input for sequencing was peripheral blood, taken before any cancer treatment. CDR3: CASSADMVLDIQYF. The CDR3 DNA follows: TGTGCCAGCAGCGCGGACATGGTATTGGACATTCAGTACTTC.